This T cell receptor beta chain was sequenced for a study of blood T cell repertoires in COVID-19. Germline trimming cut 5 bases from V and 6 bases from J; bases unmatched to any gene: 10. The CDR3 sequence is 16 residues long. Per germline, CDR1 SNHLY and CDR2 FYNNEI. Clones were read by immunoSEQ multiplex PCR, and TCRdb kept only the in-frame ones, dropping some. The sample lists 250,000 or so clones, roughly 82% seen once, with approximately 2.4% in the top ten. The sample taken for sequencing was peripheral blood. The chain employs TRBV2 and TRBJ2-3, with 11 bases that match TRBD2. The clonotype comes from a man aged 35 to 55 who had recovered from COVID-19. CDR3 nucleotide sequence: TGTGCCAGCAGTCTTGGGACTAGCGGTGAGCGGGATACGCAGTATTTT. It codes for CASSLGTSGERDTQYF.